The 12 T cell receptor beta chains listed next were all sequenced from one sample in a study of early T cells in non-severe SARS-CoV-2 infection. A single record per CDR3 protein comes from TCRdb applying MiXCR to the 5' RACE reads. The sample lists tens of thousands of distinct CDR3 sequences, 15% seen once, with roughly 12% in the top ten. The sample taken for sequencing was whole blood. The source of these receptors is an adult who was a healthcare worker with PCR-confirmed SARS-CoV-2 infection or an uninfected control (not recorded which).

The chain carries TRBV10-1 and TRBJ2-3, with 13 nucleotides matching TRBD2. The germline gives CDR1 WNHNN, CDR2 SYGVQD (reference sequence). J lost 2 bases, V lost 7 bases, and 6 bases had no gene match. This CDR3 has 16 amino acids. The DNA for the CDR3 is TGCGCCAGCAACCCACTAGCGGGGGGGCCCACAGATACGCAGTATTTT. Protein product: CASNPLAGGPTDTQYF.

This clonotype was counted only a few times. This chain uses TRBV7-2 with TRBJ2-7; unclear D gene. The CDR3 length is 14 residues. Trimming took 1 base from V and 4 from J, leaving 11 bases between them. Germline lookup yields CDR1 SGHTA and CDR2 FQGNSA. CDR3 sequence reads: CASSLVARTYEQYF. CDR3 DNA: TGTGCCAGCAGCTTAGTGGCTAGAACTTACGAGCAGTACTTC. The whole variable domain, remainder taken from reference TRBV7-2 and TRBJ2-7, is GAGVSQSPSNKVTEKGKDVELRCDPISGHTALYWYRQSLGQGLEFLIYFQGNSAPDKSGLPSDRFSAERTGGSVSTLTIQRTQQEDSAVYLCASSLVARTYEQYFGPGTRLTVT.

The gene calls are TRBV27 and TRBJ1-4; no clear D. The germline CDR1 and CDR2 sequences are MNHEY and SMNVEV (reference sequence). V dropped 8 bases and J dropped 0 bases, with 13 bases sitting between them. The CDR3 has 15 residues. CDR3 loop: CASGRGGATNEKLFF. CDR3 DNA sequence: TGTGCCAGCGGGCGAGGCGGGGCAACTAATGAAAAACTGTTTTTT.

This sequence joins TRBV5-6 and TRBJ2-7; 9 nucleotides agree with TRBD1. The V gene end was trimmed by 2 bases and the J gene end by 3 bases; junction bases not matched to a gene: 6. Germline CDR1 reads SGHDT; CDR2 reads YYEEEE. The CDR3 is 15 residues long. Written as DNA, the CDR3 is TGTGCCAGCAGCTTACAGGGACAGGGAGTCTACGAGCAGTACTTC. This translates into CASSLQGQGVYEQYF.

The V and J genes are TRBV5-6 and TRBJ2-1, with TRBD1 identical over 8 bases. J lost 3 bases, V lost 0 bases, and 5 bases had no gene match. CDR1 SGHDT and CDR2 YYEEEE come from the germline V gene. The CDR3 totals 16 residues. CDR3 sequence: CASSLGGQGLYNEQFF. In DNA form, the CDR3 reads TGTGCCAGCAGCTTGGGAGGACAGGGTCTCTACAATGAGCAGTTCTTC.

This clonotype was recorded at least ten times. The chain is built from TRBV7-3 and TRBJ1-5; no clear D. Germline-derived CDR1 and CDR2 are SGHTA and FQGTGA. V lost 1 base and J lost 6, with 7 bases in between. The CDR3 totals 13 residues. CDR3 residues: CASSLKYGQPQHF. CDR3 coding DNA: TGTGCCAGCAGCTTAAAGTACGGTCAGCCCCAGCATTTT.

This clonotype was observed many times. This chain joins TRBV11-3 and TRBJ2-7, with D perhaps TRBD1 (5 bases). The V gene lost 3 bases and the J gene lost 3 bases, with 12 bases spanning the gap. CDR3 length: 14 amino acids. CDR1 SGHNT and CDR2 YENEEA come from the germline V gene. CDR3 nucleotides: TGTGCCAGCAGCTTCCAGCAGGGTGGCTACGAGCAGTACTTC. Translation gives CASSFQQGGYEQYF.

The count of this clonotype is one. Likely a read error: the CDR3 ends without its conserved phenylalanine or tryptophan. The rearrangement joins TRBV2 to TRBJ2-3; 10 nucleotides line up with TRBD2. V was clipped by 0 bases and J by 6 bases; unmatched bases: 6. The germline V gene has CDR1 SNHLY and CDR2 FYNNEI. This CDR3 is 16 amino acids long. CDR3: CASSEAASGGADTQYY. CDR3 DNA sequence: TGTGCCAGCAGTGAAGCCGCAAGCGGGGGGGCGGATACGCAGTATTAT.

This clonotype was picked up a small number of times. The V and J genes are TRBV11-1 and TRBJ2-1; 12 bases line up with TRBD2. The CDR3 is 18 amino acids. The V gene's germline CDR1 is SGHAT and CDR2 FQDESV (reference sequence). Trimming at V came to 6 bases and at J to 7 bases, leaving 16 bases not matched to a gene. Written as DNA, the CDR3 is TGTGCCAGCAGTCCGACTAGCGGGAGCTTTTATGGAACGAATGAGCAGTTCTTC. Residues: CASSPTSGSFYGTNEQFF.

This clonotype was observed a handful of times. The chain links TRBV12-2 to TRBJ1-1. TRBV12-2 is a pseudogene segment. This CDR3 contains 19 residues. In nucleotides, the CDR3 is TGTGCAAGTCGCTTAGCGCGAAGGCCAGTATATTTAATGAACACTGAAGCTTTCTTT. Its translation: CASRLARRPVYLMNTEAFF.

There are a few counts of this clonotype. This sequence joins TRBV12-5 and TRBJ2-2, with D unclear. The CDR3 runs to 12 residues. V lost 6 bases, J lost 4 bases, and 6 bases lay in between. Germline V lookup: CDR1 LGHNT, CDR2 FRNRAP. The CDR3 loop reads CASGARTGELFF. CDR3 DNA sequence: TGTGCTAGTGGAGCGCGCACCGGGGAGCTGTTTTTT. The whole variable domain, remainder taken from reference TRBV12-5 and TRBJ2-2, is DARVTQTPRHKVTEMGQEVTMRCQPILGHNTVFWYRQTMMQGLELLAYFRNRAPLDDSGMPKDRFSAEMPDATLATLKIQPSEPRDSAVYFCASGARTGELFFGEGSRLTVL.

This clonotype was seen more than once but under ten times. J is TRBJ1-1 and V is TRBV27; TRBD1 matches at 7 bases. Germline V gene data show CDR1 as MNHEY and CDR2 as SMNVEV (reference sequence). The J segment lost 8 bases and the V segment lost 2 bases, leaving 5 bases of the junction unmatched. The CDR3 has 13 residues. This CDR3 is CASSLRQGWEAFF. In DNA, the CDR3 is TGTGCCAGCAGTTTAAGACAGGGTTGGGAAGCTTTCTTT.